This TCR beta chain appears in the sequencing data of a study of shared clonotypes between healthy human individuals (dated by TCRdb to 2019 to 2021). For context, the study as a whole: The cohort included three men and a couple of women between 18 and 49 years of age. For each donor, CD4 naive and CD4 memory were each run on three plates, CD8 naive on two plates, and CD8 memory on one plate. To estimate repertoire size and how much clonotype sharing occurs between individuals, the study deeply sequenced the blood TCR repertoires of 4 to 6 healthy adults. Libraries were prepared and TCR repertoires were sequenced by different laboratories using diverse techniques, in order to increase sequencing depth and limit assay-specific biases. Each donor's leukapheresis produced roughly between roughly 0.85 and 9.5 billion PBMCs. What the authors observed across the whole study: Pairwise subsampling led to the expectation that sequencing depth would affect the degree of clonotype sharing among donors. Even with the large sequencing depth, rarefaction of the sorted-subset datasets indicated that sequencing was incomplete. The genetic and exposure-history diversity represented was limited by the small number of donors. Sampling was limited to blood, and TCR repertoires in tissue likely differ from TCR repertoires in blood. Sharing across several donors was observed for 4.5% to 6.5% of naive CD4, around 3.5% of naive CD8, 2% to 2.5% of memory CD4, and about 0.39% of memory CD8 clonotypes. Estimated clonotype richness was generally larger for naive than for memory subsets. Compared with non-shared clonotypes, the clonotypes found in all four sorted-subset donors had higher generation probabilities.

Using the deep immunoSEQ assay, TCR CDR3 regions were amplified from genomic DNA by multiplex PCR. For each cell subset, the extracted genomic DNA was distributed evenly across all wells of several immunoSEQ 96-well plates, and each plate served as one replicate. Each replicate PCR for sorted subsets received about 210 ng genomic DNA, equal to about 30,000 T cell genomes. The purified libraries were quantified using a Qubit 3.0 fluorometer, sized with a Bioanalyzer 2100, and then quantified again using the KAPA Library Quantification kit. A separate single-read 150-cycle Illumina NextSeq 550 flow cell was used to sequence each immunoSEQ 96-well plate. The study's own analysis went as follows. The immunoSEQ output contained only junctional sequences without quality scores, so filtering could not match that applied to full-length reads. To assign V/J genes and CDR3, sequences were annotated using PyIR, a Python wrapper for IgBLAST v1.9, with IMGT germline references. Any read was removed if the V/J assignment was weak (E-value above 1e-6), the CDR3 was missing, or the read contained stop codons, out-of-frame junctions, or ambiguous translated residues. V3J clonotypes were defined by identical inferred V gene, J gene, and CDR3 amino acid sequence. Percentage overlap between repertoires was computed as shared unique clonotypes divided by the size of the smaller repertoire. Three approaches were used to assess repertoire richness: RTK rarefaction, the Chao1 estimator, and Recon v2.1 estimates of unobserved clonotypes. Generation probabilities were computed with OLGA for all TCRbeta clonotypes obtained by the gDNA method from a handful of donors. TCRdb stores this immuneACCESS table with in-frame sequences only. Part of the clones is absent; in the studies checked, under half of the shortfall reflects unresolved V genes, and no reason is known for the rest. V, J and clone size derive from that table, while D and trimming were established from the DNA sequence. This sample holds 1.4 million or so clones; approximately 98.5% were observed only once. Around 0.38% of the sample is in the top ten clones.

A note on this clone: Its antigen is currently not known. No much larger clone is present one base from it, and per-base qualities are unavailable.

The donors were healthy, HIV-negative adults who had no recently reported acute infections or vaccinations. Every donor was a Caucasian adult living in Nashville, Tennessee, USA. Magnetic negative selection was used to enrich CD4+ T cells, after which naive cells were positively selected on CD45RA and the negative fraction became the memory subset. Blood was collected by leukapheresis, and PBMCs were isolated by Ficoll-Histopaque density gradient centrifugation and then cryopreserved in liquid nitrogen vapor phase. Analytical flow cytometry was used to check the purity and quantity of each magnetically sorted T cell population. From each sorted fraction, genomic DNA was isolated and quantified by UV absorbance on a Nanodrop 2000c. V was cut back by 3 bases and J by 7 bases, leaving a gap of 12 bases between them. The germline V gene provides CDR1 KGHSH and CDR2 LQKENI. Taken from cysteine to phenylalanine, the CDR3 has 14 residues. Of the read, only the CDR3 DNA is kept; its 42 bases are in frame from base 1.

Recombination connected TRBV18 to TRBJ1-4; perhaps TRBD1 is the D gene, with 5 bases matching. Specimen: naive CD4+ T cells sorted from blood. The meaning of the sample's cell subset or site label: CD45RA+ positively selected. This receptor was obtained from a man aged 25-40 years in good health. The CDR3 region: CASSPSREVEKLFF. The base sequence is TGTGCCAGCTCACCGAGCAGGGAAGTTGAAAAACTGTTTTTT.